This TCR beta chain was sequenced during a study of T cell changes during pregnancy in multiple sclerosis. Clones were sequenced by immunoSEQ multiplex PCR, and TCRdb holds only the in-frame ones, with some missing. The sample carries about 48,000 clones, approximately 95% recorded once. This clone ranks as medium-sized. In germline, CDR1 is SGHTA, CDR2 FQGNSA. The CDR3 is made up of 16 amino acids. Trimming at V came to 2 bases and at J to 4 bases, leaving 5 bases not matched to a gene. This clonotype originated in a female donor with multiple sclerosis, enrolled in a pregnancy study. The V and J genes are TRBV7-2 and TRBJ1-6; TRBD1 agrees at 7 bases. Sequences were derived from CD4+ T cells from peripheral blood mononuclear cells, sampled in the first trimester of pregnancy. The CDR3, as DNA: TGTGCCAGCAGCTTATTTGGGACAGTTTATAATTCACCCCTCCACTTT. Amino acid sequence: CASSLFGTVYNSPLHF.